This is a list of T cell receptor beta chains from one sample in a study of T cell changes during pregnancy in multiple sclerosis. Clones were read by immunoSEQ multiplex PCR, and TCRdb kept only the in-frame ones, dropping some. The repertoire holds approximately 54,000 clones, with about 91% as singletons. The sequencing used peripheral blood, collected after pregnancy. Receptors originate from a female donor in good health, enrolled as a control in a pregnancy study. The CDR3 runs from the conserved cysteine through the conserved F or W. A D gene is named only where the DNA matches it firmly. The listing skips clone size in some rows; elsewhere it reads once, few, many or a size class.

NA	TRBV13	TRBJ2-1	NA	CASSPFVEQFF	TGTGCCAGCAGCCCCTTTGTGGAGCAGTTCTTC
NA	TRBV6-1	TRBJ2-7	NA	CASSEGAAGAYEQYF	TGTGCCAGCAGTGAAGGGGCCGCCGGCGCCTACGAGCAGTACTTC
TRBD1	TRBV19	TRBJ1-2	NA	CASSIAPRTGHYGYTF	TGTGCCAGTAGTATAGCCCCCCGGACAGGGCACTATGGCTACACCTTC
TRBD2	TRBV27	TRBJ2-7	once	CASSLSRGGGPGEQYF	TGTGCCAGCAGTTTATCTCGCGGGGGAGGGCCGGGAGAGCAGTACTTC
NA	TRBV7-9	TRBJ1-1	NA	CASSLIGTNRDEAFF	TGTGCCAGCAGCTTGATTGGGACAAACCGTGATGAAGCTTTCTTT
TRBD2	TRBV11-2	TRBJ2-1	once	CASSPIAGGPYNEQFF	TGTGCCAGCAGCCCTATAGCGGGAGGACCCTACAATGAGCAGTTCTTC
NA	TRBV19	TRBJ1-1	NA	CASTVSGAGAPEAFF	TGTGCCAGTACTGTTTCAGGGGCAGGAGCCCCTGAAGCTTTCTTT
TRBD2	TRBV30	TRBJ2-3	NA	CAWSVGLAGPASTDTQYF	TGTGCCTGGAGTGTTGGGCTAGCGGGACCAGCTAGCACAGATACGCAGTATTTT
NA	TRBV5-4	TRBJ1-1	NA	CASSDRFEAFF	TGTGCCAGCAGCGACAGATTTGAAGCTTTCTTT
NA	TRBV15	TRBJ1-1	NA	CATSRLGGDTEAFF	TGTGCCACCAGCAGGCTGGGGGGGGACACTGAAGCTTTCTTT
TRBD1	TRBV19	TRBJ1-1	NA	CASSVLKGAEAFF	TGTGCCAGTAGTGTCCTTAAGGGGGCGGAAGCTTTCTTT
TRBD2	TRBV18	TRBJ2-3	NA	CASSPIVAGGHSKDTQYF	TGTGCCAGCTCACCAATTGTGGCGGGGGGGCACTCCAAAGATACGCAGTATTTT
NA	TRBV5-6	TRBJ1-1	NA	CASSSRQAPTRNTEAFF	TGTGCCAGCAGCTCAAGACAGGCCCCCACAAGGAACACTGAAGCTTTCTTT
TRBD1	TRBV9	TRBJ2-3	NA	CASSVGDRWTGHTDTQYF	TGTGCCAGCAGCGTAGGGGACAGATGGACAGGGCACACAGATACGCAGTATTTT
TRBD2	TRBV6-5	TRBJ2-1	NA	CASSYIREVNNEQFF	TGTGCCAGCAGTTACATACGGGAGGTAAACAATGAGCAGTTCTTC
NA	TRBV2	TRBJ2-2	NA	CASRPSVGELFF	TGTGCCAGCAGACCTAGCGTCGGGGAGCTGTTTTTT
NA	TRBV30	TRBJ1-2	NA	CAWSGGAGGYGYTF	TGTGCCTGGAGCGGGGGAGCGGGCGGCTATGGCTACACCTTC
NA	TRBV7-6	TRBJ1-6	NA	CASSLSGDYSPLHF	TGTGCCAGCAGCTTATCGGGGGATTATTCACCCCTCCACTTT
TRBD1	TRBV27	TRBJ2-1	NA	CASRLTGAYNEQFF	TGTGCCAGCAGACTGACAGGGGCCTACAATGAGCAGTTCTTC
TRBD1	TRBV6-5	TRBJ2-7	NA	CASTEPDRNYEQYF	TGTGCCAGCACCGAGCCGGACAGGAACTACGAGCAGTACTTC
NA	TRBV19	TRBJ2-4	NA	CASSPDRLAKNIQYF	TGTGCCAGTAGTCCAGACAGACTAGCCAAAAACATTCAGTACTTC
NA	TRBV7-6	TRBJ1-1	NA	CASSPSENTEAFF	TGTGCCAGCAGCCCCTCAGAGAACACTGAAGCTTTCTTT
NA	TRBV6-6	TRBJ1-1	NA	CASSYSPSAGNTEAFF	TGTGCCAGCAGTTACTCCCCGAGTGCAGGAAACACTGAAGCTTTCTTT
NA	TRBV5-8	TRBJ1-1	few	CASSLSVGEGTEAFF	TGTGCCAGCAGCTTGTCCGTCGGGGAAGGCACTGAAGCTTTCTTT